The following is a TCR beta chain sequence with its context. Ten or more counts support this clonotype. Its antigen is not yet known. No base quality information exists; no much larger clone differs at one position. These data come from a study of identical twins (dated by TCRdb to the mid-2010s). About the investigation overall: The study deep-sequenced TCR alpha and beta repertoires from monozygotic twins, unrelated adults of various ages and cord blood to test whether fetal clonotypes persist. To rule out contamination, replicate twin experiments were performed at different times with different library preparation protocols.

To prepare the library, 5' RACE was applied. The reads were generated on an Illumina HiSeq 2000. Template switching added a universal primer binding site, and the final cDNA carried a unique molecular identifier that allowed TCR cDNA molecules to be counted accurately. Specific primers in the conserved constant-segment region were used to synthesize first-strand cDNA for the TCR alpha and beta chains. To control for contamination, each cDNA library was double barcoded with a SMART-Mk sample barcode plus Illumina barcodes. TruSeq adapter sequences along with Illumina sample barcodes were introduced in two successive PCR steps. The TCR alpha and beta cDNA libraries were sequenced on the Illumina HiSeq platform using custom primers. Turning to the authors' computational methods: Raw reads were processed with MiGEC to extract unique molecular identifiers, and MiXCR was used to determine CDR3 positions. Recombination models were inferred per individual with the repgenHMM and IGoR tools using an EM algorithm. Shared clonotype analysis was performed with the tcR package in R, normalizing sharing by the product of cloneset sizes. To study raw recombination free of thymic and clonal selection effects, out-of-frame nonproductive sequences were analyzed. TCRdb redid the processing of the public reads, applying fastp at Q25 and MiXCR, and retained in-frame beta chains. Rows with one shared CDR3 protein collapse into an entry with the most common genes and DNA. TCRdb's processing, not the authors', yielded these V and J calls. The sample profile shows about 700,000 distinct CDR3 sequences; more than 6.5% of them were found once. The ten largest account for roughly 0.9% of the sample.

Summary of the overall study and its limitations: Abundant cord blood beta clonotypes carried fewer insertions; young adult naive repertoires showed a weaker similar trend, while memory repertoires showed none. Invariant T cells such as MAIT and iNKT could partly confound zero-insertion analyses, although diverse VJ usage argued against such confounding for most clonotypes. Compared with coincidental sharing between unrelated individuals, an excess of low generation-probability sequences was observed among out-of-frame TCR alpha sequences shared between twins. The excess sharing between twins in beta out-of-frame sequences was weaker because fewer shared sequences reduced the signal-to-noise ratio. Recombination models systematically underestimated out-of-frame TCR alpha sharing in monozygotic twins but agreed with sharing between unrelated individuals. Because the same donors could not be followed over many years, conclusions were based on cross-sectional statistical analysis.

V is pared back by 3 bases and J by 5 bases, with 12 bases lying between the germline termini. The germline V gene sets CDR1 to SGHRS and CDR2 to YFSETQ. The CDR3 goes from the cysteine to the phenylalanine over 13 residues. Just the 39-base CDR3 DNA is kept, in frame starting at base 1. Only healthy Caucasian donors were included. Three pairs of female monozygotic twins, all aged roughly 18 to 30 years, were included in the twin cohort. The RNA used for TCR libraries was isolated from peripheral blood mononuclear cells. The same sample was also studied in work on yellow fever vaccine responses in identical twins. As the second publication notes: According to the authors, the vaccine-induced T cell response in identical twins seemed to be partly convergent and partly specific to each individual. The study precisely tracked vaccine-responding T cell clones in identical twins.

The sample consisted of PBMCs. Recombination joined TRBV5-1 with TRBJ2-7, with the D gene too uncertain to name. The receptor comes from a woman under 30 in good health. CDR3 reads: CASSSIVTNEQYF. The DNA sequence is given as TGCGCCAGCAGCTCAATCGTAACTAACGAGCAGTACTTC.